This T cell receptor beta chain comes out of a study of tumour-infiltrating T cells in Burkitt lymphoma. Overall study: Overall and progression-free survival were predicted by productive clonality.

The data were produced by immunoSEQ multiplex PCR, yet TCRdb's version contains in-frame clones alone and is incomplete. The repertoire holds 4,000 to 5,000 clones, with around 80% as singletons. Germline CDR1 LNHDA, CDR2 SQIVND (reference sequence). The CDR3 spans 14 residues. With V trimmed by 8 bases and J by 4 bases, 8 bases remained unmatched. The sample taken for sequencing was tumor tissue. The receptor was isolated from a human donor with diffuse large B-cell lymphoma. Some clones in this sample may be carry-over from other donors' samples. The gene calls are TRBV19 and TRBJ2-3; 8 positions agree with TRBD2. CDR3 sequence reads: CASGLAGRADTQYF. The CDR3 nucleotides are TGTGCCAGTGGGTTAGCGGGAAGGGCAGATACGCAGTATTTT.